The 27 T cell receptor beta chains listed next were all sequenced from one sample in a study of blood T cell repertoires in COVID-19. Clones were sequenced by immunoSEQ multiplex PCR, and TCRdb holds only the in-frame ones, with some missing. The sample has more than 95,000 clones; about four fifths are singletons. Sequencing was carried out using peripheral blood. These receptors all stem from a man older than 75 with acute or convalescent COVID-19.

To note about this clone: The junction differs from germline at one of its ends, possibly a read error. The rearrangement joins TRBV7-7 to TRBJ2-5, with no clear D. This CDR3 comprises 13 residues. The germline gives CDR1 SSHAT, CDR2 FNYEAQ (reference sequence). The CDR3 loop is CASSFSIQETQYF. CDR3 bases: TGTGCTAGCAGCTTCTCTATCCAAGAGACCCAGTACTTC.

The rearrangement joins TRBV19 to TRBJ2-2; possible D gene TRBD1, 7 bases. The V and J ends lost 9 bases and 7 bases respectively, with 24 bases between them. This CDR3 is built from 16 residues. Germline lookup yields CDR1 LNHDA and CDR2 SQIVND (reference sequence). The CDR3 sequence is CASSGGWQGVIGELFF. As DNA, the CDR3 is TGTGCCAGCAGTGGGGGGTGGCAGGGGGTGATCGGGGAGCTGTTTTTT.

The genes are TRBV7-9 and TRBJ1-4; 9 bases map to TRBD1. Germline lookup yields CDR1 SEHNR and CDR2 FQNEAQ (reference sequence). V was pared by 4 bases and J by 0 bases, with 6 bases of the junction left unmatched. This CDR3 comprises 17 residues. The CDR3 DNA is TGTGCCAGCAGCTCCGGGACAGGGACGACAACTAATGAAAAACTGTTTTTT. It encodes CASSSGTGTTTNEKLFF.

This clone was detected only once. The chain carries TRBV5-1 and TRBJ1-6; D possibly corresponds to TRBD1 (5 bases). CDR1 and CDR2 (germline): SGHRS, YFSETQ. CDR3 length: 15 amino acids. Trimming took off 4 bases at V and 7 bases at J, with 15 bases between the two ends. CDR3 DNA sequence: TGCGCCAGCAGCCCGGGGACTCATGCCAATTCACCCCTCCACTTT. Translated, it gives CASSPGTHANSPLHF.

The J gene is TRBJ2-2, the V gene TRBV19; 7 bases are a match to TRBD1. Germline loops: CDR1 LNHDA, CDR2 SQIVND (reference sequence). The CDR3 loop spans 15 amino acids. V was pared by 6 bases and J by 2 bases, with 6 bases of the junction left unmatched. The CDR3 spells CASRLRGINTGELFF. The CDR3 coding sequence is TGTGCCAGTAGACTCAGGGGGATTAACACCGGGGAGCTGTTTTTT. Complete variable domain (other parts from reference TRBV19 and TRBJ2-2): DGGITQSPKYLFRKEGQNVTLSCEQNLNHDAMYWYRQDPGQGLRLIYYSQIVNDFQKGDIAEGYSVSREKKESFPLTVTSAQKNPTAFYLCASRLRGINTGELFFGEGSRLTVL.

The chain has TRBV28 and TRBJ1-2; D unclear. The germline V gene encodes CDR1 MDHEN and CDR2 SYDVKM. Trimming removed 5 bases at V and 4 bases at J, with 8 bases between. CDR3 length: 12 amino acids. The CDR3 DNA sequence: TGTGCCAGCAGTCCACAGATCTATGGCTACACCTTC. Protein product: CASSPQIYGYTF.

This chain links TRBV7-2 with TRBJ2-7; 7 nucleotides align to TRBD1. Trimming took 5 bases from V and 3 from J; bases not matched to a gene: 10. Germline CDR1 is SGHTA and CDR2 is FQGNSA. This CDR3 comprises 15 residues. The CDR3 region is CASSAGLGQDYEQYF. CDR3 DNA sequence: TGTGCCAGCAGCGCCGGTCTCGGACAGGACTACGAGCAGTACTTC.

The V gene is TRBV10-1, the J gene TRBJ1-2; maybe TRBD1 (5 bases). Germline V lookup: CDR1 WNHNN, CDR2 SYGVQD (reference sequence). The V and J ends lost 6 bases and 8 bases respectively, with 16 bases between them. There are 13 residues in the CDR3. As DNA, the CDR3 is TGCGCCAGCAGCCCCGACAGCTATGGAGGCTACACCTTC. This gives the protein CASSPDSYGGYTF.

The chain uses TRBV23-1 and TRBJ2-7; TRBD1 aligns across 9 bases. TRBV23-1 has ORF status, its function being uncertain. J was trimmed by 3 bases and V by 6 bases; bases with no gene match: 6. The CDR3 extends over 14 amino acids. As DNA, the CDR3 is TGCGCCAGCAGACCCCGGACAGGGGACTACGAGCAGTACTTC. This codes for CASRPRTGDYEQYF.

The chain couples TRBV7-2 to TRBJ2-3; 11 bases are a match to TRBD2. Trimming cost V 1 base and J 8 bases; bases outside gene matches: 11. This CDR3 region has 17 residues. Germline assignment: CDR1 SGHTA and CDR2 FQGNSA. The CDR3 nucleotides are TGTGCCAGCAGCTTAGGCCCCACTAGCGGGGGTCAGCGTACGCAGTATTTT. This sequence encodes CASSLGPTSGGQRTQYF.

The rearrangement joins TRBV27 to TRBJ1-1; D is uncertain. There are 14 residues in the CDR3. Germline V CDR1 and CDR2: MNHEY, SMNVEV (reference sequence). Between the trimmed V and J ends, which lost 1 base and 5 bases, there was a span of 11 bases. CDR3: CASSLYGVGTEAFF. CDR3 in DNA: TGTGCCAGCAGTTTATACGGGGTTGGGACTGAAGCTTTCTTT.

This chain uses TRBV19 with TRBJ2-1, with 7 bases matching TRBD1. The CDR3 totals 12 residues. Germline CDR1 is LNHDA and CDR2 is SQIVND (reference sequence). V shed 5 bases, J shed 10 bases, and the junction held 5 bases outside the gene matches. DNA for the CDR3: TGTGCCAGTAGTCCAGGGGGTTACGAGCAGTTCTTC. Its translation: CASSPGGYEQFF.

This chain's CDR3 is CASSSGYSTDTQYF. Here the CDR3 DNA reads TGTGCCAGCAGTTCAGGATACAGTACAGATACGCAGTATTTT. The chain couples TRBV6-4 to TRBJ2-3, with D hard to call. Trimming left V 5 bases short and J 3 bases short, with 12 bases between. CDR3 length equals 14 residues. The V gene's germline CDR1 is MRHNA and CDR2 SNTAGT.

The rearrangement joins TRBV12-3 or TRBV12-4 to TRBJ2-1; TRBD2 matches at 8 bases. CDR3 size: 12 residues. J gave up 9 bases and V 8 bases, and 6 bases lay outside the gene matches. CDR3 region: CASSPGGGEQFF. CDR3 DNA sequence: TGTGCCAGCTCCCCGGGAGGGGGTGAGCAGTTCTTC.

This chain links TRBV5-1 with TRBJ1-2, with D maybe TRBD1 (6 bases). The germline V gene encodes CDR1 SGHRS and CDR2 YFSETQ. The V gene lost 5 bases and the J gene lost 6 bases, with 17 bases spanning the gap. This CDR3 is 14 amino acids long. CDR3 coding DNA: TGCGCCAGCAGAACCGGGACACCTCTGGATGGCTACACCTTC. Residues: CASRTGTPLDGYTF.

At least ten counts were recorded for this clone. The V and J genes are TRBV29-1 and TRBJ2-7, with 8 bases aligning to TRBD1. The CDR3 contains 13 residues. Trimming cost V 6 bases and J 5 bases; bases outside gene matches: 9. Germline CDR1 is SQVTM and CDR2 is ANQGSEA. The CDR3 reads CSVKRQGSHEQYF. The CDR3 DNA reads as TGCAGCGTCAAACGACAGGGGTCCCACGAGCAGTACTTC.

The chain has TRBV11-1 and TRBJ1-4; the match to TRBD1 covers 10 bases. Germline CDR1 reads SGHAT; CDR2 reads FQDESV (reference sequence). There are 15 residues in the CDR3. V lost 5 bases, J lost 7 bases, and 7 bases stayed unmatched. CDR3 in DNA: TGTGCCAGCAGCCCGCCGGACAGGGGGACTGAAAAACTGTTTTTT. It is translated as CASSPPDRGTEKLFF. Using reference TRBV11-1 and TRBJ1-4 for the parts outside the CDR3, the full variable domain is EAEVAQSPRYKITEKSQAVAFWCDPISGHATLYWYRQILGQGPELLVQFQDESVVDDSQLPKDRFSAERLKGVDSTLKIQPAELGDSAMYLCASSPPDRGTEKLFFGSGTQLSVL.

The V call is TRBV6-2 or TRBV6-3, the J call TRBJ1-5; TRBD1 matches 9 bases. Per germline, CDR1 MNHEY and CDR2 SVGEGT. J was trimmed by 11 bases and V by 5 bases; bases with no gene match: 13. The CDR3 totals 15 residues. The CDR3 region is CASSQSGTGFTAQHF. The CDR3 DNA follows: TGTGCCAGCAGTCAGTCGGGGACAGGGTTCACGGCCCAGCATTTT.

The CDR3 region is CASSLAVRQGGSYEQYF. As DNA, the CDR3 is TGCGCCAGCAGCTTGGCAGTGAGGCAGGGGGGATCCTACGAGCAGTACTTC. The chain carries TRBV5-1 and TRBJ2-7, with D possibly TRBD1 on 7 matching bases. Germline V lookup: CDR1 SGHRS, CDR2 YFSETQ. CDR3 length: 17 residues. Deletions cut 0 bases from V and 1 base from J, with 17 bases between.

The gene calls are TRBV12-3 or TRBV12-4 and TRBJ1-1; no clear D. This CDR3 has 13 residues. With 7 bases removed from V and 1 base from J, the gap between germline ends came to 10 bases. The CDR3 loop reads CASTDGRNTEAFF. CDR3 in DNA: TGTGCCAGCACCGATGGGCGGAACACTGAAGCTTTCTTT.

The chain carries TRBV7-2 and TRBJ1-1; D may be TRBD1 (6 bases). CDR1 and CDR2 (germline): SGHTA, FQGNSA. The length of the CDR3 is 13 residues. V lost 1 base and J lost 8, with 11 bases in between. For the CDR3, the DNA is TGTGCCAGCAGCTTAGTAGGGGGAGGGGAAGCTTTCTTT. Translating gives CASSLVGGGEAFF.

The chain combines TRBV7-2 with TRBJ1-6, with TRBD1 as a possible D gene (5 bases). Germline values: CDR1 SGHTA, CDR2 FQGNSA. The germline V and J ends were trimmed by 5 bases and 5 bases, with 10 bases remaining between them. The CDR3 length is 14 residues. CDR3 residues: CASSQGLNNSPLHF. The CDR3 DNA follows: TGTGCCAGCAGCCAGGGACTGAATAATTCACCCCTCCACTTT.

Only one count was recorded for this clone. V and J are TRBV6-5 and TRBJ1-5, with D unresolved. This CDR3 comprises 13 residues. CDR1 and CDR2 from the germline V gene are MNHEY and SVGAGI. V lost 5 bases, J lost 4 bases, and 9 bases lay in between. The CDR3 loop reads CASSRLYNQPQHF. The CDR3 coding sequence is TGTGCCAGCAGTCGCCTATATAATCAGCCCCAGCATTTT.

V gene TRBV10-1 combines with J gene TRBJ2-5, with TRBD1 identical over 10 bases. Unmatched junction bases numbered 11, after V lost 8 bases and J lost 5 bases. Germline lookup yields CDR1 WNHNN and CDR2 SYGVQD (reference sequence). The CDR3 is made up of 15 amino acids. The CDR3 reads CASASDRGRFETQYF. The CDR3 DNA reads TGCGCCAGCGCCTCTGACAGGGGGCGATTTGAGACCCAGTACTTC.

This chain connects TRBV28 to TRBJ2-7; 11 nucleotides align to TRBD1. The CDR3 runs to 15 residues. Germline V gives CDR1 MDHEN, CDR2 SYDVKM. The V segment lost 6 bases and the J segment 5 bases; nucleotides outside the gene matches: 9. The CDR3 reads CASSHAGTGGHEQYF. The CDR3 DNA reads TGTGCCAGCAGCCACGCCGGGACAGGGGGACACGAGCAGTACTTC.

Worth noting for this clone: Other DNA sequences from this sample encode an identical CDR3 as well. The chain couples TRBV7-2 to TRBJ2-1; 7 bases match TRBD1. V lost 0 bases, J lost 1 base, and 0 bases stayed unmatched. The CDR3 is 15 amino acids. CDR1 and CDR2 (germline): SGHTA, FQGNSA. The CDR3 is CASSLARGSYNEQFF. In nucleotides, the CDR3 is TGTGCCAGCAGCTTAGCCAGGGGGTCCTACAATGAGCAGTTCTTC.

The rearrangement links TRBV28 to TRBJ1-1, with no clear D. CDR1 and CDR2 from the germline V gene are MDHEN and SYDVKM. The CDR3 sequence is 15 residues long. Between the trimmed V and J ends, which lost 4 bases and 0 bases, there was a span of 12 bases. The DNA of the CDR3 is TGTGCCAGCAGTTCCCATACATCCATGAACACTGAAGCTTTCTTT. Its protein is CASSSHTSMNTEAFF.